The clone carrying this T cell receptor (beta chain) was detected ten times or more. These data come from a study of T-cell reconstitution after alpha-beta-depleted transplantation in children. It was with unique molecular identifiers that the TCRbeta library was prepared. TCRdb reprocessed the PCR reads via MiXCR and lists one record per CDR3 protein. The sample lists around 490,000 distinct CDR3 sequences, about an eighth seen once, with about 14% in the top ten. This sequence was found in a female patient aged 2 to 10 who had a stem cell transplant for aplastic anemia, so the T cells may come from the graft donor. The sample consisted of PBMCs, mostly from graft donor cells, taken 180 days after TCRalphabeta/CD19-depleted stem cell transplant.

DNA for the CDR3: TGCGCCAGCAGTGAGTCTAGAGGGGATACGCAGTATTTT. Translation gives CASSESRGDTQYF. This chain uses TRBV10-1 with TRBJ2-3; D may be TRBD2 (5 bases). Trimming removed 0 bases from V and 6 bases from J, with 7 bases in between. CDR1 and CDR2 from the germline V gene are WNHNN and SYGVQD (reference sequence). The CDR3 has 13 amino acids.